This is a list of T cell receptor beta chains from one sample in a study of siplizumab effects on memory and regulatory T cells. TCRdb keeps only in-frame clones here, not all; method: immunoSEQ multiplex PCR. The repertoire includes about 75,000 clones, roughly 93% of them detected once, and over 4% sits in the top ten. Input material: CD8+ T cells sorted from blood. Every receptor here comes from a human donor in good health. The CDR3 runs from the conserved cysteine through the conserved F or W. Fields, in order: CDR3 protein, CDR3 DNA, J gene, D gene, CDR3 length, V gene, clone size. The D gene is left open where the match is weak. Clone size is not always given. Where it is, it says once, few, many or a class for expanded clones.

CDR3aa: CASGTGLNNEQFF; CDR3nt: TGTGCCAGTGGGACAGGGCTTAACAATGAGCAGTTCTTC; j_gene: TRBJ2-1; d_gene: TRBD1; len: 13; v_gene: TRBV19; abundance: once
CDR3aa: CASRRVTLTDTQYF; CDR3nt: TGTGCCAGCCGTAGAGTGACGCTCACAGATACGCAGTATTTT; j_gene: TRBJ2-3; d_gene: NA; len: 14; v_gene: TRBV11-2; abundance: NA
CDR3aa: CASSTPGDTDTQYF; CDR3nt: TGTGCCAGTAGTACTCCAGGGGACACAGATACGCAGTATTTT; j_gene: TRBJ2-3; d_gene: NA; len: 14; v_gene: TRBV19; abundance: NA
CDR3aa: CASSTMTEPNEKLFF; CDR3nt: TGTGCCAGTAGTACCATGACAGAACCTAATGAAAAACTGTTTTTT; j_gene: TRBJ1-4; d_gene: NA; len: 15; v_gene: TRBV19; abundance: NA
CDR3aa: CASSPGLPSRGVAKNIQYF; CDR3nt: TGTGCCAGCAGCCCGGGACTTCCGTCTAGGGGGGTAGCCAAAAACATTCAGTACTTC; j_gene: TRBJ2-4; d_gene: NA; len: 19; v_gene: TRBV7-9; abundance: NA
CDR3aa: CAWSGGLSYNEQFF; CDR3nt: TGTGCCTGGAGTGGGGGGCTCTCCTACAATGAGCAGTTCTTC; j_gene: TRBJ2-1; d_gene: NA; len: 14; v_gene: TRBV30; abundance: NA
CDR3aa: CSVVPDRGYGYTF; CDR3nt: TGCAGCGTTGTGCCCGACAGGGGCTATGGCTACACCTTC; j_gene: TRBJ1-2; d_gene: TRBD1; len: 13; v_gene: TRBV29-1; abundance: NA
CDR3aa: CASSFGGVPYNEQFF; CDR3nt: TGTGCCAGCAGCTTTGGGGGGGTCCCCTACAATGAGCAGTTCTTC; j_gene: TRBJ2-1; d_gene: TRBD2; len: 15; v_gene: TRBV7-6; abundance: NA
CDR3aa: CASSFNLNYGYTF; CDR3nt: TGTGCCAGCAGTTTTAATCTCAACTATGGCTACACCTTC; j_gene: TRBJ1-2; d_gene: NA; len: 13; v_gene: TRBV27; abundance: NA
CDR3aa: CASSLDRITGELFF; CDR3nt: TGTGCCAGCAGCTTGGACCGAATCACCGGGGAGCTGTTTTTT; j_gene: TRBJ2-2; d_gene: NA; len: 14; v_gene: TRBV5-6; abundance: NA
CDR3aa: CASSSEGLAGGPSSYEQYF; CDR3nt: TGCGCCAGCAGCTCCGAGGGTCTAGCGGGGGGGCCCTCCTCCTACGAGCAGTACTTC; j_gene: TRBJ2-7; d_gene: TRBD2; len: 19; v_gene: TRBV5-1; abundance: NA
CDR3aa: CASSIDLGQDSSYEQYF; CDR3nt: TGTGCCAGTAGTATAGATCTCGGGCAGGACAGCTCCTACGAGCAGTACTTC; j_gene: TRBJ2-7; d_gene: NA; len: 17; v_gene: TRBV19; abundance: NA
CDR3aa: CASSFSAGETQYF; CDR3nt: TGTGCCAGCAGCTTCTCCGCGGGGGAGACCCAGTACTTC; j_gene: TRBJ2-5; d_gene: NA; len: 13; v_gene: TRBV11-2; abundance: NA
CDR3aa: CASSSQTSMSSGANVLTF; CDR3nt: TGCGCCAGCAGCTCACAAACCTCGATGAGCTCTGGGGCCAACGTCCTGACTTTC; j_gene: TRBJ2-6; d_gene: NA; len: 18; v_gene: TRBV5-1; abundance: NA
CDR3aa: CASSLSPGGSSPLHF; CDR3nt: TGTGCCAGCAGTTTATCACCAGGGGGAAGTTCACCCCTCCACTTT; j_gene: TRBJ1-6; d_gene: TRBD1; len: 15; v_gene: TRBV28; abundance: NA
CDR3aa: CASSQPPSYEQYF; CDR3nt: TGTGCCAGCAGCCAACCGCCCTCCTACGAGCAGTACTTC; j_gene: TRBJ2-7; d_gene: NA; len: 13; v_gene: TRBV21-1; abundance: NA
CDR3aa: CASSPPSEELAKNIQYF; CDR3nt: TGTGCCAGCAGTCCACCTAGCGAGGAATTAGCCAAAAACATTCAGTACTTC; j_gene: TRBJ2-4; d_gene: NA; len: 17; v_gene: TRBV28; abundance: NA
CDR3aa: CATQPGTGVTDTQYF; CDR3nt: TGTGCCACCCAACCCGGGACAGGGGTTACAGATACGCAGTATTTT; j_gene: TRBJ2-3; d_gene: TRBD1; len: 15; v_gene: TRBV28; abundance: NA
CDR3aa: CASSLTGTGELFF; CDR3nt: TGTGCCAGCAGTTTGACAGGTACCGGGGAGCTGTTTTTT; j_gene: TRBJ2-2; d_gene: NA; len: 13; v_gene: TRBV28; abundance: NA
CDR3aa: CASSLSGSYNEQFF; CDR3nt: TGTGCCAGCAGTTTATCGGGAAGCTACAATGAGCAGTTCTTC; j_gene: TRBJ2-1; d_gene: NA; len: 14; v_gene: TRBV27; abundance: NA
CDR3aa: CASSPRGNSPLHF; CDR3nt: TGTGCCAGCAGCCCCAGGGGGAATTCACCCCTCCACTTT; j_gene: TRBJ1-6; d_gene: TRBD1; len: 13; v_gene: TRBV27; abundance: NA
CDR3aa: CASSGTGGGDYGYTF; CDR3nt: TGTGCCAGCAGCGGGACGGGAGGGGGCGACTATGGCTACACCTTC; j_gene: TRBJ1-2; d_gene: TRBD1; len: 15; v_gene: TRBV9; abundance: NA
CDR3aa: CASSLEFWTPGGSGYTF; CDR3nt: TGTGCCAGCAGCTTAGAATTTTGGACTCCAGGTGGGTCTGGCTACACCTTC; j_gene: TRBJ1-2; d_gene: NA; len: 17; v_gene: TRBV11-2; abundance: NA
CDR3aa: CASSLDSGYNEQFF; CDR3nt: TGTGCCAGCAGTTTAGACAGCGGGTACAATGAGCAGTTCTTC; j_gene: TRBJ2-1; d_gene: NA; len: 14; v_gene: TRBV27; abundance: NA
CDR3aa: CASSLGGGATDTQYF; CDR3nt: TGTGCCAGCAGCTTAGGCGGGGGGGCCACAGATACGCAGTATTTT; j_gene: TRBJ2-3; d_gene: TRBD2; len: 15; v_gene: TRBV9; abundance: once
CDR3aa: CASSLLLPDQPQHF; CDR3nt: TGTGCCAGCAGTTTACTCCTACCGGATCAGCCCCAGCATTTT; j_gene: TRBJ1-5; d_gene: NA; len: 14; v_gene: TRBV28; abundance: NA
CDR3aa: CASSIVEGRAYNEQFF; CDR3nt: TGTGCCAGTAGTATAGTTGAAGGGAGAGCCTACAATGAGCAGTTCTTC; j_gene: TRBJ2-1; d_gene: NA; len: 16; v_gene: TRBV19; abundance: NA
CDR3aa: CASSLDVGSGANVLTF; CDR3nt: TGTGCCAGCAGCCTCGACGTAGGCTCTGGGGCCAACGTCCTGACTTTC; j_gene: TRBJ2-6; d_gene: NA; len: 16; v_gene: TRBV9; abundance: NA
CDR3aa: CASSLTGGVNEQYF; CDR3nt: TGTGCCAGCAGCTTGACAGGTGGGGTGAACGAGCAGTACTTC; j_gene: TRBJ2-7; d_gene: NA; len: 14; v_gene: TRBV7-3; abundance: NA
CDR3aa: CASSPGQGILADEQYF; CDR3nt: TGTGCCAGTAGCCCGGGACAGGGAATACTAGCCGACGAGCAGTACTTC; j_gene: TRBJ2-7; d_gene: TRBD1; len: 16; v_gene: TRBV19; abundance: NA
CDR3aa: CASSPSGGGQETQYF; CDR3nt: TGTGCCAGCAGCCCCTCTGGCGGGGGCCAAGAGACCCAGTACTTC; j_gene: TRBJ2-5; d_gene: TRBD2; len: 15; v_gene: TRBV9; abundance: NA
CDR3aa: CASSLGSGWQGRGETQYF; CDR3nt: TGTGCCAGCAGCTTAGGATCAGGGTGGCAGGGGCGGGGAGAGACCCAGTACTTC; j_gene: TRBJ2-5; d_gene: NA; len: 18; v_gene: TRBV13; abundance: NA
CDR3aa: CASSQAGDLTDTQYF; CDR3nt: TGCGCCAGCAGCCAAGCTGGGGACCTCACAGATACGCAGTATTTT; j_gene: TRBJ2-3; d_gene: NA; len: 15; v_gene: TRBV4-1; abundance: NA
CDR3aa: CAIGLANEQYF; CDR3nt: TGTGCCATCGGGCTAGCGAACGAGCAGTACTTC; j_gene: TRBJ2-7; d_gene: NA; len: 11; v_gene: TRBV10-3; abundance: NA
CDR3aa: CSAGGRDHYGYTF; CDR3nt: TGCAGCGCAGGAGGGCGAGACCACTATGGCTACACCTTC; j_gene: TRBJ1-2; d_gene: NA; len: 13; v_gene: TRBV29-1; abundance: NA
CDR3aa: CASSPGASYEQYF; CDR3nt: TGTGCCAGCAGTCCCGGAGCCTCCTACGAGCAGTACTTC; j_gene: TRBJ2-7; d_gene: NA; len: 13; v_gene: TRBV27; abundance: NA
CDR3aa: CASSLQGPTNEKLFF; CDR3nt: TGTGCCAGCAGCTTACAGGGCCCAACTAATGAAAAACTGTTTTTT; j_gene: TRBJ1-4; d_gene: NA; len: 15; v_gene: TRBV7-3; abundance: NA
CDR3aa: CASSNPRTGWNSPLHF; CDR3nt: TGTGCCAGCAGCAACCCCCGGACAGGGTGGAATTCACCCCTCCACTTT; j_gene: TRBJ1-6; d_gene: NA; len: 16; v_gene: TRBV21-1; abundance: NA
CDR3aa: CATNQRGLILKGTNEKLFF; CDR3nt: TGTGCCACCAACCAACGAGGATTGATTTTAAAAGGCACTAATGAAAAACTGTTTTTT; j_gene: TRBJ1-4; d_gene: NA; len: 19; v_gene: TRBV15; abundance: NA
CDR3aa: CASSVPTGTNTGELFF; CDR3nt: TGTGCCAGTAGTGTCCCGACAGGTACGAACACCGGGGAGCTGTTTTTT; j_gene: TRBJ2-2; d_gene: NA; len: 16; v_gene: TRBV19; abundance: NA
CDR3aa: CASSLYTGVREYNEQFF; CDR3nt: TGTGCCAGCAGCTTATATACGGGGGTCCGAGAGTACAATGAGCAGTTCTTC; j_gene: TRBJ2-1; d_gene: NA; len: 17; v_gene: TRBV11-2; abundance: NA
CDR3aa: CASSRITGAYEQYF; CDR3nt: TGTGCCAGCAGCAGAATCACAGGGGCCTACGAGCAGTACTTC; j_gene: TRBJ2-7; d_gene: TRBD1; len: 14; v_gene: TRBV7-9; abundance: once
CDR3aa: CASSARGGAGEKLFF; CDR3nt: TGTGCCAGCAGTGCAAGAGGGGGCGCTGGGGAAAAACTGTTTTTT; j_gene: TRBJ1-4; d_gene: TRBD1; len: 15; v_gene: TRBV6-4; abundance: NA
CDR3aa: CATSSSYGNTIYF; CDR3nt: TGTGCCACCAGCAGTTCCTACGGAAACACCATATATTTT; j_gene: TRBJ1-3; d_gene: NA; len: 13; v_gene: TRBV15; abundance: medium-sized
CDR3aa: CAWAVGGEAFF; CDR3nt: TGTGCCTGGGCCGTCGGGGGGGAAGCTTTCTTT; j_gene: TRBJ1-1; d_gene: NA; len: 11; v_gene: TRBV30; abundance: NA